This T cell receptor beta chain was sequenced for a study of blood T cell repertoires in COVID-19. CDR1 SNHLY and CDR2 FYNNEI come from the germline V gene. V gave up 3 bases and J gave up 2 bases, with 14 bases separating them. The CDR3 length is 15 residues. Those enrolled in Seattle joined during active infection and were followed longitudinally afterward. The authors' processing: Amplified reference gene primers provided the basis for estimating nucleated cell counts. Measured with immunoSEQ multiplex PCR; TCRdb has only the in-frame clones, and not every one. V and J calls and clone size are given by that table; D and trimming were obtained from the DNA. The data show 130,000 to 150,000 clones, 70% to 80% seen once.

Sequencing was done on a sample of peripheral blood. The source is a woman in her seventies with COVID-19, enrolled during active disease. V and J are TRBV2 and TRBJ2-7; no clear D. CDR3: CASSERGHQTYEQYF. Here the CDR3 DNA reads TGTGCCAGCAGTGAGCGAGGCCACCAGACCTACGAGCAGTACTTC. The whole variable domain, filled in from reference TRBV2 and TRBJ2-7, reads EPEVTQTPSHQVTQMGQEVILRCVPISNHLYFYWYRQILGQKVEFLVSFYNNEISEKSEIFDDQFSVERPDGSNFTLKIRSTKLEDSAMYFCASSERGHQTYEQYFGPGTRLTVT.